The next 11 T cell receptor beta chains were all read from a single sample in a study of blood T cell repertoires in COVID-19. TCRdb keeps only in-frame clones here, not all; method: immunoSEQ multiplex PCR. The sample records some 80,000 clones, 70% to 80% being singletons. The sequencing sample was made of peripheral blood. Every receptor here comes from a woman aged 80 or older with active or convalescent COVID-19.

The V and J genes are TRBV27 and TRBJ2-2; tentatively, D is TRBD1 (5 bases). The V end was cut by 10 bases, the J end by 2 bases, with 26 bases between. The CDR3 is 18 amino acids. Germline V lookup: CDR1 MNHEY, CDR2 SMNVEV (reference sequence). The CDR3 sequence: CAIPLTSTWGPNTGELFF. For the CDR3, the DNA is TGTGCCATCCCACTCACGAGCACGTGGGGCCCTAACACCGGGGAGCTGTTTTTT.

This chain connects TRBV5-6 to TRBJ1-3; D not resolved. The germline gives CDR1 SGHDT, CDR2 YYEEEE. The CDR3 contains 15 residues. The ends were cut back, 1 base at V and 1 base at J, with 9 bases in the middle. The chain's CDR3 is CASSLSPVSGNTIYF. DNA for the CDR3: TGTGCCAGCAGCTTGTCACCAGTATCTGGAAACACCATATATTTT. Full variable domain (remainder filled in from reference TRBV5-6 and TRBJ1-3): DAGVTQSPTHLIKTRGQQVTLRCSPKSGHDTVSWYQQALGQGPQFIFQYYEEEERQRGNFPDRFSGHQFPNYSSELNVNALLLGDSALYLCASSLSPVSGNTIYFGEGSWLTVV.

The genes are TRBV4-1 and TRBJ2-3, with 10 bases matching TRBD2. The CDR3 is 16 residues long. The V gene end was trimmed by 1 base and the J gene end by 6 bases; junction bases not matched to a gene: 7. Germline lookup yields CDR1 MGHRA and CDR2 YSYEKL. The CDR3 bases are TGCGCCAGCAGCCAAGGGGTAGCGGGGGGTTGGGATACGCAGTATTTT. This sequence encodes CASSQGVAGGWDTQYF.

This clone was seen a few times. The V call is TRBV11-2, the J call TRBJ1-6, with 7 positions matching TRBD1. With 3 bases clipped from V and 3 bases from J, the junction kept 5 bases outside the gene matches. This CDR3 region has 16 residues. CDR1 SGHAT and CDR2 FQNNGV come from the germline V gene. The CDR3 DNA is TGTGCCAGCAGCTTTCTAGGGACAGACTATAATTCACCCCTCCACTTT. It codes for CASSFLGTDYNSPLHF.

The rearrangement links TRBV28 to TRBJ2-3; D is possibly TRBD1 (5 bases). Germline V gene data show CDR1 as MDHEN and CDR2 as SYDVKM. V lost 5 bases and J 2 bases, leaving 11 bases between the germline ends. The CDR3 loop spans 14 amino acids. Written as DNA, the CDR3 is TGTGCCAGCAGTCGTCCAGGGTACACAGATACGCAGTATTTT. This codes for CASSRPGYTDTQYF.

This clone was observed at least ten times. The chain recombines TRBV11-3 with TRBJ2-1, with 15 bases aligning to TRBD2. After removal of 5 bases from V and 9 bases from J, the junction contained 8 bases not matched to a gene. Germline V gene lookup returns CDR1 SGHNT and CDR2 YENEEA. This CDR3 region has 16 residues. This CDR3 is CASSPRTSGGAGEQFF. The CDR3 DNA reads TGTGCCAGCAGCCCAAGGACTAGCGGGGGGGCCGGTGAGCAGTTCTTC.

Here the CDR3 reads CASRPIRGSSPLHF. The DNA of the CDR3 is TGTGCCAGCAGACCAATTCGGGGATCCTCACCCCTCCACTTT. The rearrangement links TRBV6-5 to TRBJ1-6; no clear D. CDR1 and CDR2 (germline): MNHEY, SVGAGI. The CDR3 is 14 amino acids. The germline V and J ends were trimmed by 6 bases and 10 bases, with 16 bases remaining between them.

The chain uses TRBV15 and TRBJ1-1, with 8 bases aligning to TRBD1. The length of the CDR3 is 15 residues. J lost 6 bases, V lost 1 base, and 7 bases had no gene match. The V gene's germline CDR1 is LNHNV and CDR2 YYDKDF (reference sequence). The DNA of the CDR3 is TGTGCCACCAGCAGAGGACAGGGGAGAGAGGCTGAAGCTTTCTTT. Its translation: CATSRGQGREAEAFF.

This clone was seen once. The chain joins TRBV7-9 to TRBJ2-5; D possibly corresponds to TRBD2 (5 bases). CDR3 length: 14 amino acids. The V gene's germline CDR1 is SEHNR and CDR2 FQNEAQ (reference sequence). The V gene lost 5 bases and the J gene lost 5 bases, with 15 bases spanning the gap. CDR3 nucleotide sequence: TGTGCCAGCAGCCCCACGGACTCCGGGGAGACCCAGTACTTC. It yields the protein CASSPTDSGETQYF.

The rearrangement joins TRBV10-3 to TRBJ1-6, with D unclear. The CDR3 has 13 amino acids. Germline lookup yields CDR1 ENHRY and CDR2 SYGVKD. V was cut by 10 bases and J by 10 bases, with 17 bases left in between. CDR3 sequence reads: CATRRGGGSPLHF. The DNA for the CDR3 is TGTGCCACCCGACGGGGAGGTGGGTCACCCCTCCACTTT.

The chain couples TRBV3-1 (or the pseudogene TRBV3-2) to TRBJ2-3; tentative D call: TRBD2 (5 bases). Trimming left V 1 base short and J 8 bases short, with 16 bases between. Germline assignment: CDR1 LGHDT and CDR2 YNNKEL (reference sequence). This CDR3 spans 15 amino acids. The CDR3 DNA reads TGTGCCAGCAGCCAAGTTGGCCATCCAGGAGGTACGCAGTATTTT. Residues: CASSQVGHPGGTQYF.